These T cell receptor beta chains were read from a single sample in a study of spatial heterogeneity in lung cancer. TCRdb reanalysed the 5' RACE reads using MiXCR and keeps one entry per CDR3 protein. Among about 4,900 distinct CDR3 sequences listed, 22% were seen once. Sequencing used lung tumor tissue, obtained at surgery. The receptors originated from a male donor with early-stage non-small cell lung cancer. CDR3s include the opening cysteine and the closing phenylalanine or tryptophan. D genes are given only for firm matches. Rows give clone size only sometimes, using once, few, many, or a class for an expanded clone.

CDR3aa	CDR3nt	abundance	v_gene	d_gene	j_gene
CSVYPQARYGAEAFF	TGCAGCGTCTACCCACAGGCACGATACGGCGCTGAAGCTTTCTTT	.	TRBV29-1	.	TRBJ1-1
CASSQGGTYVNQETQYF	TGTGCCAGCAGCCAAGGAGGTACTTACGTAAACCAAGAGACCCAGTACTTC	medium-sized	TRBV4-2	.	TRBJ2-5
CASSDSRLAASTDTQYF	TGTGCCAGCAGTGATTCCCGACTAGCAGCTAGCACAGATACGCAGTATTTT	medium-sized	TRBV25-1	TRBD2	TRBJ2-3
CSAVSRGTDTQYF	TGCAGTGCCGTTAGCCGTGGCACAGATACGCAGTATTTT	few	TRBV20-1	.	TRBJ2-3
CASSSSSYEQYF	TGTGCCAGCTCATCGAGCTCCTACGAGCAGTACTTC	medium-sized	TRBV18	.	TRBJ2-7
CSASDHQNSYNEQFF	TGCAGTGCTTCGGATCATCAGAACTCCTACAATGAGCAGTTCTTC	.	TRBV20-1	.	TRBJ2-1
CASSFNRGRAKTQYF	TGTGCCAGCAGTTTTAACAGGGGGCGCGCAAAGACCCAGTACTTC	few	TRBV12-3/TRBV12-4	TRBD1	TRBJ2-5
CASSFPFRHTGELFF	TGTGCCAGCAGCTTCCCCTTTCGGCATACCGGGGAGCTGTTTTTT	medium-sized	TRBV13	.	TRBJ2-2
CASSLEAQRGPYEQYF	TGCGCCAGCAGTCTCGAGGCCCAGCGGGGGCCCTACGAGCAGTACTTC	.	TRBV4-3	TRBD2	TRBJ2-7
CSARATVNTGELFF	TGCAGTGCTAGGGCCACAGTGAACACCGGGGAGCTGTTTTTT	few	TRBV20-1	.	TRBJ2-2
CASGFGTDTYEQYF	TGTGCTAGTGGTTTTGGGACTGACACCTACGAGCAGTACTTC	.	TRBV12-5	.	TRBJ2-7
CATGPGQASPLHF	TGTGCCACTGGACCCGGCCAGGCTTCACCCCTCCACTTT	few	TRBV7-6	.	TRBJ1-6
CSARQGDTQYF	TGCAGTGCTAGACAGGGGGATACGCAGTATTTT	large	TRBV20-1	.	TRBJ2-3
CASSLDGTGGLPQHF	TGTGCCAGCAGCTTAGATGGGACAGGAGGTCTGCCCCAGCATTTT	medium-sized	TRBV7-8	TRBD1	TRBJ1-5
CASSLAPATDYGYTF	TGTGCCAGCAGCTTAGCTCCCGCGACGGATTATGGCTACACCTTC	few	TRBV11-2	.	TRBJ1-2
CASSPTGFELFF	TGTGCCAGCAGCCCGACGGGGTTCGAACTGTTTTTT	medium-sized	TRBV6-6	.	TRBJ1-4
CASSSRTSGGNNEQFF	TGTGCCAGCAGCTCCCGGACTAGCGGGGGCAACAATGAGCAGTTCTTC	few	TRBV11-2	TRBD2	TRBJ2-1
CSARDNRGRSTYNEQFF	TGCAGTGCTAGAGATAATCGCGGGAGGAGTACCTACAATGAGCAGTTCTTC	medium-sized	TRBV20-1	TRBD2	TRBJ2-1
CASRSRQGGNQPQHF	TGTGCCAGCAGATCAAGACAGGGGGGCAATCAGCCCCAGCATTTT	few	TRBV28	TRBD1	TRBJ1-5
CASSPRTGSFYGYTF	TGTGCCAGCAGCCCGAGGACAGGAAGTTTTTATGGCTACACCTTC	.	TRBV27	TRBD1	TRBJ1-2
CASSFGGTGDQPQHF	TGTGCCAGCAGTTTCGGGGGGACAGGTGATCAGCCCCAGCATTTT	.	TRBV28	TRBD1	TRBJ1-5
CASSPGLVPSYEQYF	TGTGCCAGCAGCCCGGGACTAGTCCCGTCCTACGAGCAGTACTTC	.	TRBV7-3	TRBD2	TRBJ2-7
CASSLRGSGLNTEAFF	TGTGCCAGCAGCTTAAGAGGCTCGGGGCTGAACACTGAAGCTTTCTTT	many	TRBV13	.	TRBJ1-1
CASSQDPGTWDGYTF	TGCGCCAGCAGCCAAGATCCAGGGACTTGGGATGGCTACACCTTC	many	TRBV4-1	.	TRBJ1-2
CASSLGTAPYNEQFF	TGTGCCAGCAGTTTAGGGACGGCCCCCTACAATGAGCAGTTCTTC	few	TRBV12-3/TRBV12-4	.	TRBJ2-1
CASSLTPSGTYTEAFF	TGTGCCAGCAGTCTAACCCCTTCCGGGACTTACACTGAAGCTTTCTTT	few	TRBV27	.	TRBJ1-1